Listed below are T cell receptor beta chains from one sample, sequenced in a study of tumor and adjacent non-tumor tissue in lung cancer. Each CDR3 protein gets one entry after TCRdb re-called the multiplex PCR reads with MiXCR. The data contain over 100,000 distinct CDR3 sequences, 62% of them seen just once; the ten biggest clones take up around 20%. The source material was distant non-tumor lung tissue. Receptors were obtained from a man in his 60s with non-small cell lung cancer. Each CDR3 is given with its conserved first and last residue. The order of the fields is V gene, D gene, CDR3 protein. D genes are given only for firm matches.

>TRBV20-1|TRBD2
CSASLLAGTDTQYF
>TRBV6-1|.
CASSLRETRIYF
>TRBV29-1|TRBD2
CSVTGLAGLETQYF
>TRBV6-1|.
CASRDYGGPDNEQFF
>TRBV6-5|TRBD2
CANSSKPSTSERRNEQFF
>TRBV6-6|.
CASSAPGCRGAFF
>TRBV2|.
CASSSFHSNQPQHF
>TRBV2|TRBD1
CASSEFGTGGYGYEQYF
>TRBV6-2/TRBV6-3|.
CASSGSGSYNEQFF
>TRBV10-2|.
CASSGGSPLTDTQYF
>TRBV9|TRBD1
CASSARGRDTEAFF
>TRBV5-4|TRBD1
CASSLTGNEQFF
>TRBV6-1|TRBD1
CASTRQGYNEQLF
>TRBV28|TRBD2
CASSGGAYEQYF
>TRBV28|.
CASSIDSSYEQYF
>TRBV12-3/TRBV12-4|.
CASGGVLAQYF
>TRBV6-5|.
CACRRQATDYEQYF